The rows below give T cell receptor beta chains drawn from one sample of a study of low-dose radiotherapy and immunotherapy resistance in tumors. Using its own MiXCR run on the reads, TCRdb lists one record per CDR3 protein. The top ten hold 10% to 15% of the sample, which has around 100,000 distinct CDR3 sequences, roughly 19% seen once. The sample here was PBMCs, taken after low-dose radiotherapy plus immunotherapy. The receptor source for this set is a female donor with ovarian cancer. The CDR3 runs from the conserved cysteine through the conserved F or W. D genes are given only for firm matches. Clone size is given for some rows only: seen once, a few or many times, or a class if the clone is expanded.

CDR3 protein: CASRGAGDGNQPQHF
CDR3 DNA: TGTGCCAGCAGAGGTGCAGGGGATGGCAATCAGCCCCAGCATTTT
J gene: TRBJ1-5
V gene: TRBV28
clone size: .
D gene: .

CDR3 protein: CASSLSGQISGTEAFF
CDR3 DNA: TGTGCCAGCAGCTTGTCAGGGCAAATCTCGGGCACTGAAGCTTTCTTT
J gene: TRBJ1-1
V gene: TRBV7-9
clone size: many
D gene: .

CDR3 protein: CASSQLGSEAFF
CDR3 DNA: TGTGCCAGCAGCCAACTAGGGAGTGAAGCTTTCTTT
J gene: TRBJ1-1
V gene: TRBV3-1
clone size: many
D gene: .

CDR3 protein: CASSFRRERGEQYF
CDR3 DNA: TGTGCCAGCAGTTTTCGGCGGGAAAGGGGGGAGCAGTACTTC
J gene: TRBJ2-7
V gene: TRBV28
clone size: .
D gene: .

CDR3 protein: CSASYLAGATDTQYF
CDR3 DNA: TGCAGTGCTAGTTACCTAGCGGGGGCCACAGATACGCAGTATTTT
J gene: TRBJ2-3
V gene: TRBV20-1
clone size: many
D gene: TRBD2

CDR3 protein: CASSLEAGGGNQPQHF
CDR3 DNA: TGTGCCAGCAGCTTAGAGGCAGGGGGCGGCAATCAGCCCCAGCATTTT
J gene: TRBJ1-5
V gene: TRBV7-2
clone size: many
D gene: TRBD1

CDR3 protein: CASSGGDIPVRTDTQYF
CDR3 DNA: TGTGCCAGCAGTGGCGGGGACATCCCCGTTCGTACAGATACGCAGTATTTT
J gene: TRBJ2-3
V gene: TRBV2
clone size: many
D gene: .

CDR3 protein: CASSKGTGGSTDTQYF
CDR3 DNA: TGTGCCAGCAGTAAGGGGACAGGGGGCAGCACAGATACGCAGTATTTT
J gene: TRBJ2-3
V gene: TRBV2
clone size: many
D gene: TRBD1

CDR3 protein: CASSPGETQYF
CDR3 DNA: TGTGCCAGCTCACCAGGCGAGACCCAGTACTTC
J gene: TRBJ2-5
V gene: TRBV18
clone size: many
D gene: .

CDR3 protein: CASRAGTANTEAFF
CDR3 DNA: TGTGCCAGCAGAGCCGGGACAGCGAACACTGAAGCTTTCTTT
J gene: TRBJ1-1
V gene: TRBV5-1
clone size: many
D gene: TRBD1

CDR3 protein: CATGAYNEQFF
CDR3 DNA: TGTGCCACAGGGGCTTACAATGAGCAGTTCTTC
J gene: TRBJ2-1
V gene: TRBV24-1
clone size: many
D gene: .

CDR3 protein: CASSQEPQGPGANVLNF
CDR3 DNA: TGCGCCAGCAGCCAGGAACCACAGGGCCCTGGGGCTAACGTCCTGAATTTC
J gene: TRBJ2-6
V gene: TRBV4-3
clone size: .
D gene: .

CDR3 protein: CSASPAARSYEQYF
CDR3 DNA: TGCAGTGCTAGCCCGGCGGCCAGGTCCTACGAGCAGTACTTC
J gene: TRBJ2-7
V gene: TRBV20-1
clone size: many
D gene: .

CDR3 protein: CASSTRDGLQGYTF
CDR3 DNA: TGTGCCAGTAGTACGAGGGACGGCCTTCAGGGCTACACCTTC
J gene: TRBJ1-2
V gene: TRBV19
clone size: many
D gene: .

CDR3 protein: CATRTSGTDEQFF
CDR3 DNA: TGTGCCACCCGGACTAGCGGGACAGATGAGCAGTTCTTC
J gene: TRBJ2-1
V gene: TRBV24-1
clone size: many
D gene: TRBD2

CDR3 protein: CASSLGGATSYEQYF
CDR3 DNA: TGTGCCAGCAGTTTGGGCGGAGCGACCTCCTACGAGCAGTACTTC
J gene: TRBJ2-7
V gene: TRBV28
clone size: many
D gene: .

CDR3 protein: CASSIGQTDMNTEAFF
CDR3 DNA: TGTGCCAGTAGTATTGGACAGACAGATATGAACACTGAAGCTTTCTTT
J gene: TRBJ1-1
V gene: TRBV19
clone size: many
D gene: .

CDR3 protein: CASNPWGAQVGELFF
CDR3 DNA: TGTGCCAGCAACCCTTGGGGGGCGCAGGTCGGGGAGCTGTTTTTT
J gene: TRBJ2-2
V gene: TRBV28
clone size: many
D gene: .

CDR3 protein: CASSLALASGGTDTQYF
CDR3 DNA: TGTGCCAGCAGTTTAGCTTTGGCTAGCGGAGGCACAGATACGCAGTATTTT
J gene: TRBJ2-3
V gene: TRBV12-3/TRBV12-4
clone size: many
D gene: TRBD2

CDR3 protein: CASGSTVTGVTQYF
CDR3 DNA: TGTGCTAGTGGTTCAACCGTGACAGGAGTTACGCAGTATTTT
J gene: TRBJ2-3
V gene: TRBV12-5
clone size: many
D gene: .

CDR3 protein: CASSLTGSDNSPLHF
CDR3 DNA: TGTGCCAGCAGTTTGACGGGCAGCGATAATTCACCCCTCCACTTT
J gene: TRBJ1-6
V gene: TRBV28
clone size: .
D gene: .

CDR3 protein: CASSPTSGEETQYF
CDR3 DNA: TGTGCCAGCAGTCCGACTAGCGGCGAAGAGACCCAGTACTTC
J gene: TRBJ2-5
V gene: TRBV6-5
clone size: many
D gene: TRBD2

CDR3 protein: CASKFSSAKLFF
CDR3 DNA: TGTGCCAGCAAGTTTAGCTCGGCGAAACTGTTTTTT
J gene: TRBJ1-4
V gene: TRBV12-3/TRBV12-4
clone size: many
D gene: .

CDR3 protein: CASRPGGLSLPQHF
CDR3 DNA: TGTGCCAGCAGACCAGGGGGCCTCTCTCTGCCCCAGCATTTT
J gene: TRBJ1-5
V gene: TRBV28
clone size: many
D gene: TRBD1

CDR3 protein: CASIDSSSYEQYF
CDR3 DNA: TGTGCCAGCATAGACAGCAGCTCCTACGAGCAGTACTTC
J gene: TRBJ2-7
V gene: TRBV28
clone size: many
D gene: .

CDR3 protein: CASSARTGGSYYNEQFF
CDR3 DNA: TGTGCCAGCAGCGCCCGAACAGGGGGATCGTACTACAATGAGCAGTTCTTC
J gene: TRBJ2-1
V gene: TRBV9
clone size: .
D gene: TRBD1

CDR3 protein: CASALNVGGSPLHF
CDR3 DNA: TGTGCCAGCGCTCTTAACGTGGGGGGTTCACCCCTCCACTTT
J gene: TRBJ1-6
V gene: TRBV6-6
clone size: many
D gene: .

CDR3 protein: CSAPTSGVSHEQFF
CDR3 DNA: TGCAGTGCCCCGACTAGCGGGGTAAGTCATGAGCAGTTCTTC
J gene: TRBJ2-1
V gene: TRBV20-1
clone size: many
D gene: TRBD2

CDR3 protein: CASGPRRGTDTQYF
CDR3 DNA: TGTGCCAGCGGACCCAGGAGGGGCACAGATACGCAGTATTTT
J gene: TRBJ2-3
V gene: TRBV11-3
clone size: many
D gene: .

CDR3 protein: CASSIRLSSYEQYF
CDR3 DNA: TGTGCCAGCAGCATACGACTAAGTTCCTACGAGCAGTACTTC
J gene: TRBJ2-7
V gene: TRBV7-2
clone size: few
D gene: .

CDR3 protein: CASSPPGAGSYEQFF
CDR3 DNA: TGTGCCAGCAGCCCACCGGGAGCCGGATCCTATGAGCAGTTCTTC
J gene: TRBJ2-1
V gene: TRBV7-9
clone size: many
D gene: .

CDR3 protein: CASRLNTEAFF
CDR3 DNA: TGCGCCAGCAGGTTGAACACTGAAGCTTTCTTT
J gene: TRBJ1-1
V gene: TRBV5-1
clone size: many
D gene: .

CDR3 protein: CASSLNKDGLNTEAFF
CDR3 DNA: TGTGCCAGCAGCTTAAACAAGGACGGATTGAACACTGAAGCTTTCTTT
J gene: TRBJ1-1
V gene: TRBV11-2
clone size: .
D gene: .

CDR3 protein: CASSRPSAAPSTGELFF
CDR3 DNA: TGTGCCAGCAGCCGACCCTCTGCGGCCCCGAGCACCGGGGAGCTGTTTTTT
J gene: TRBJ2-2
V gene: TRBV28
clone size: many
D gene: .

CDR3 protein: CASSAGTGSTYEQYF
CDR3 DNA: TGTGCCAGCAGCGCCGGGACAGGGAGTACGTACGAGCAGTACTTC
J gene: TRBJ2-7
V gene: TRBV6-6
clone size: .
D gene: TRBD1

CDR3 protein: CASSPMPAGGSLRVHGQFF
CDR3 DNA: TGTGCCAGCAGCCCAATGCCAGCGGGAGGCTCGTTGAGGGTACATGGGCAGTTCTTC
J gene: TRBJ2-1
V gene: TRBV6-6
clone size: many
D gene: TRBD2

CDR3 protein: CAWSMSSGYEQYF
CDR3 DNA: TGTGCCTGGAGTATGTCTAGCGGGTACGAGCAGTACTTC
J gene: TRBJ2-7
V gene: TRBV30
clone size: many
D gene: TRBD2

CDR3 protein: CASSWNERGATATQYF
CDR3 DNA: TGTGCCAGCAGCTGGAATGAGCGGGGCGCTACCGCTACGCAGTATTTT
J gene: TRBJ2-3
V gene: TRBV5-6
clone size: .
D gene: TRBD2

CDR3 protein: CASSFGAEGTATYGYTF
CDR3 DNA: TGTGCCAGCAGTTTCGGCGCGGAGGGGACAGCAACCTATGGCTACACCTTC
J gene: TRBJ1-2
V gene: TRBV28
clone size: many
D gene: TRBD1

CDR3 protein: CSARAYGGTQYF
CDR3 DNA: TGCAGTGCTAGAGCCTATGGAGGGACCCAGTACTTC
J gene: TRBJ2-5
V gene: TRBV20-1
clone size: many
D gene: .

CDR3 protein: CASSPLAGGTYNEQFF
CDR3 DNA: TGTGCCAGCAGTCCGTTAGCGGGAGGGACATACAATGAGCAGTTCTTC
J gene: TRBJ2-1
V gene: TRBV25-1
clone size: many
D gene: TRBD2

CDR3 protein: CASSNVFGPPSTDTQYF
CDR3 DNA: TGTGCCAGCAGCAATGTGTTCGGACCCCCAAGCACAGATACGCAGTATTTT
J gene: TRBJ2-3
V gene: TRBV11-3
clone size: many
D gene: .

CDR3 protein: CASSALLAGNNEQFF
CDR3 DNA: TGTGCCAGCAGCGCCTTACTAGCGGGGAACAATGAGCAGTTCTTC
J gene: TRBJ2-1
V gene: TRBV9
clone size: .
D gene: TRBD2